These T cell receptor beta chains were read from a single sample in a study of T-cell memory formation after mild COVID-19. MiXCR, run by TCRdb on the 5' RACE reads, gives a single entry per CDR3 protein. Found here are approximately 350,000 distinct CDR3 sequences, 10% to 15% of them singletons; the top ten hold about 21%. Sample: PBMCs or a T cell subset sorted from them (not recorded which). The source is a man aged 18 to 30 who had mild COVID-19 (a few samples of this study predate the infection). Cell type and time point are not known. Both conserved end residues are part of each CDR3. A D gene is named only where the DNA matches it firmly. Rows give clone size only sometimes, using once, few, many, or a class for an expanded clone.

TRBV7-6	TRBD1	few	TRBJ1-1	CASSLQGEVEAFF	TGTGCCAGCAGTTTACAGGGGGAGGTTGAAGCTTTCTTT
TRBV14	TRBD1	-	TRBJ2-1	CASSQGTGDRMIRDEQFF	TGTGCCAGCAGCCAAGGGACAGGGGATCGTATGATCAGGGATGAGCAGTTCTTC
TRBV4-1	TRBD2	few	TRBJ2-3	CASSQERLLAGGGDTQYF	TGCGCCAGCAGCCAAGAAAGACTGCTAGCGGGGGGAGGAGATACGCAGTATTTT
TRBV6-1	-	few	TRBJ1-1	CASGNRALTEAFF	TGTGCCAGCGGCAACAGGGCGCTCACTGAAGCTTTCTTT
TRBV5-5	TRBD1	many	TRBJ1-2	CASSLDRGPLYGYTF	TGTGCCAGCAGCTTGGACAGGGGTCCCCTCTATGGCTACACCTTC
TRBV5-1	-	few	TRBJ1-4	CASSFVGQGDEKLFF	TGCGCCAGCAGCTTCGTGGGGCAGGGTGATGAAAAACTGTTTTTT
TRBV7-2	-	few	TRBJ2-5	CASSFPQVRETQYF	TGTGCCAGCAGCTTTCCACAGGTGCGGGAGACCCAGTACTTC
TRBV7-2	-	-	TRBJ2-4	CASSLAGAAKNIQYF	TGTGCCAGCAGCTTAGCCGGGGCTGCCAAAAACATTCAGTACTTC
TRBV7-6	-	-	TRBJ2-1	CASSLELQYNEQFF	TGTGCCAGCAGCTTAGAACTTCAGTACAATGAGCAGTTCTTC
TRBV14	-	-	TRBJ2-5	CASSQGTGTGGETQYF	TGTGCCAGCAGCCAAGGCACCGGGACTGGCGGAGAGACCCAGTACTTC